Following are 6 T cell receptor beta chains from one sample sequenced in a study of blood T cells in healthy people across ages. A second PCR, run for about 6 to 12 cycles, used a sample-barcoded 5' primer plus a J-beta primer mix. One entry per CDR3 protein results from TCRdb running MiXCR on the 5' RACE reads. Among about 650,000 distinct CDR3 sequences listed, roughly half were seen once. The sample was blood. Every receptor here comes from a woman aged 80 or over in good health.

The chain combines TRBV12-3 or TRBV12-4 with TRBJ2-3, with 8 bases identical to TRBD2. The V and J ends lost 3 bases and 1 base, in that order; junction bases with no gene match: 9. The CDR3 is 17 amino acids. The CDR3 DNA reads TGTGCCAGCAGTTTCTCAAGCGGGAGACAGGGCACAGATACGCAGTATTTT. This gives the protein CASSFSSGRQGTDTQYF.

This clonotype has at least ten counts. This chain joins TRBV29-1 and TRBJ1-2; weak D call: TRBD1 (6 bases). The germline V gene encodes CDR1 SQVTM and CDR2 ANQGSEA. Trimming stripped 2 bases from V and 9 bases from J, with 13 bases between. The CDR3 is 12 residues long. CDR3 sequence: CSVEKGGGSYTF. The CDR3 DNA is TGCAGCGTTGAAAAGGGGGGCGGCAGCTACACCTTC. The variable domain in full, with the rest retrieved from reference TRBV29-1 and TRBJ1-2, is SAVISQKPSRDICQRGTSLTIQCQVDSQVTMMFWYRQQPGQSLTLIATANQGSEATYESGFVIDKFPISRPNLTFSTLTVSNMSPEDSSIYLCSVEKGGGSYTFGSGTRLTVV.

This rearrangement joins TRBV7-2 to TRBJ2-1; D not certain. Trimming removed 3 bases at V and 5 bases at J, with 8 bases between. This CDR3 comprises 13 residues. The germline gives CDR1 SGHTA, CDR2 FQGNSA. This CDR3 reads CASSLGPHNEQFF. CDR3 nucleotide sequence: TGTGCCAGCAGCTTGGGCCCCCACAATGAGCAGTTCTTC.

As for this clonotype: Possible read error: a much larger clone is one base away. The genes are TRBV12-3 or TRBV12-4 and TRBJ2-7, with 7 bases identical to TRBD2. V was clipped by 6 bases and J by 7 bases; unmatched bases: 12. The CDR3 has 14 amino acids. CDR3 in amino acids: CASSPQTSFGEQYF. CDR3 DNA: TGTGCCAGCAGCCCACAGACTAGCTTCGGTGAGCAGTACTTC.

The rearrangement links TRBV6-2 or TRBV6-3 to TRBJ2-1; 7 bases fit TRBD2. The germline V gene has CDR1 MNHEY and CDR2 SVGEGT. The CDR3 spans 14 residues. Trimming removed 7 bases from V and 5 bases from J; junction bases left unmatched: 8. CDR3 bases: TGTGCCAGCACCCTAAGCCTAGCGGACAATGAGCAGTTCTTC. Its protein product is CASTLSLADNEQFF.

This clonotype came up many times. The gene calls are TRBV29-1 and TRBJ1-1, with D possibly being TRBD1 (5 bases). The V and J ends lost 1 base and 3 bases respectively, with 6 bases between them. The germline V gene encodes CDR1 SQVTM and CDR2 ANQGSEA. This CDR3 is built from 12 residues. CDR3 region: CSVEGRDTEAFF. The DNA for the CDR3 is TGCAGCGTTGAAGGCAGGGACACTGAAGCTTTCTTT.